The 5 T cell receptor beta chains presented below share a single source sample, sequenced in a study of OX40 agonist ivuxolimab in advanced cancers. Measured with immunoSEQ multiplex PCR; TCRdb has only the in-frame clones, and not every one. In the table there are 39,000 or so clones, around 90% of which are singletons. This material consisted of CD4+ or CD8+ T cells sorted from blood, taken in a trial of the OX40 agonist ivuxolimab. The origin of the receptors is an adult with an advanced solid tumor such as melanoma, head and neck, liver or kidney cancer.

This chain links TRBV28 with TRBJ1-2; D gene ambiguous. The CDR3 spans 14 residues. Trimming took off 1 base at V and 5 bases at J, with 11 bases between the two ends. Germline values: CDR1 MDHEN, CDR2 SYDVKM. The CDR3 DNA sequence: TGTGCCAGCAGTTTATCCCCGGCGGATTATGGCTACACCTTC. Protein product: CASSLSPADYGYTF.

The chain uses TRBV6-1 and TRBJ2-2, with 7 bases fitting TRBD1. This CDR3 contains 15 residues. CDR1 and CDR2 from the germline V gene are MNHNS and SASEGT. Trimming took 6 bases from V and 0 from J; bases not matched to a gene: 4. CDR3 in amino acids: CASRLGQANTGELFF. The CDR3 DNA sequence: TGTGCCAGCAGATTAGGACAGGCGAACACCGGGGAGCTGTTTTTT.

The chain couples TRBV11-3 to TRBJ2-5, with TRBD2 matching 8 bases. Germline values: CDR1 SGHNT, CDR2 YENEEA. The CDR3 runs to 13 residues. The ends lost 7 bases at V and 7 bases at J; junction bases unmatched: 8. CDR3 sequence: CASTRGGLGTQYF. CDR3 coding DNA: TGTGCCAGCACCCGGGGGGGCTTGGGGACCCAGTACTTC.

In nucleotides, the CDR3 is TGTGCCAGCAGCTTTGCGGCCGGAGGGCAGTTCTTC. This sequence encodes CASSFAAGGQFF. This chain connects TRBV13 to TRBJ2-1, with D possibly matching TRBD2 (5 bases). Trimming removed 3 bases from V and 12 bases from J, with 12 bases in between. This CDR3 comprises 12 residues. From germline, CDR1 is PRHDT and CDR2 FYEKMQ (reference sequence).

J is TRBJ2-1 and V is TRBV7-2; perhaps TRBD2 as D (7 bases). Germline V lookup: CDR1 SGHTA, CDR2 FQGNSA. The ends were cut back, 5 bases at V and 3 bases at J, with 11 bases in the middle. CDR3 length: 14 amino acids. The CDR3 bases are TGTGCCAGCAGCGCAGGGGACTACTACAATGAGCAGTTCTTC. Its protein product is CASSAGDYYNEQFF.